This T cell receptor (beta chain) was profiled in a study of T cells in Graves' hyperthyroidism and ophthalmopathy. Researchers took RNA transcripts and amplified the TCR beta CDR3 regions from them. During a first-round RT-PCR of the TCR CDR3, the HTBI primer set was used. TCRdb recomputed calls from the multiplex PCR reads with MiXCR, one row per CDR3 protein. The sample holds 550,000 to 700,000 distinct CDR3 sequences, around 45% seen once. This CDR3 is 16 amino acids long. Germline lookup yields CDR1 MNHEY and CDR2 SMNVEV (reference sequence). The V and J ends lost 5 bases and 2 bases respectively, with 19 bases between them.

The chain uses TRBV27 and TRBJ2-7; tentatively, D is TRBD1 or TRBD2 (5 bases each). This receptor was taken from an adult woman with Graves' disease, either hyperthyroidism or ophthalmopathy (not recorded which). Specimen: peripheral blood or thyroid tissue (not recorded which). The CDR3 nucleotides are TGTGCCAGCAGTCCCCTGAGGGTAGCGACAGCCTACGAGCAGTACTTC. Translation: CASSPLRVATAYEQYF.